One and the same sample provided the 10 T cell receptor beta chains below, sequenced in a study of OX40 agonist ivuxolimab in advanced cancers. Only in-frame clones appear in the TCRdb table, and some are missing; sequencing was by immunoSEQ multiplex PCR. Altogether more than 25,000 clones are present, around 88% being singletons, with the ten largest covering about 25%. This sample comprised CD4+ or CD8+ T cells sorted from blood, obtained in a trial of the OX40 agonist ivuxolimab. The receptors here all came from an adult with an advanced solid tumor such as melanoma, head and neck, liver or kidney cancer.

V gene TRBV19 combines with J gene TRBJ1-1; no definite D call. Per the germline V gene, CDR1 is LNHDA and CDR2 is SQIVND (reference sequence). The CDR3 length is 12 residues. V was shortened by 6 bases and J by 7 bases, with 12 bases between the two germline ends. The CDR3 DNA sequence: TGTGCCAGTAGGGGCCTCTCGGGTGAAGCTTTCTTT. It codes for CASRGLSGEAFF.

The rearrangement joins TRBV7-9 to TRBJ1-2, with a weak D call TRBD1 (5 bases). V lost 5 bases and J 5 bases, leaving 12 bases between the germline ends. This CDR3 has 13 amino acids. Germline V gene data show CDR1 as SEHNR and CDR2 as FQNEAQ (reference sequence). The CDR3 loop reads CASSEGDWYGYTF. In DNA form, the CDR3 reads TGTGCCAGCAGCGAAGGGGACTGGTATGGCTACACCTTC.

The rearrangement joins TRBV28 to TRBJ2-2, with D uncertain. The CDR3 is made up of 12 amino acids. Germline assignment: CDR1 MDHEN and CDR2 SYDVKM. Trimming removed 6 bases from V and 11 bases from J, with 13 bases in between. The CDR3 nucleotides are TGTGCCAGCAGCTCGCCCCCGGAAGAGCTGTTTTTT. It encodes CASSSPPEELFF.

The rearrangement uses TRBV7-8 and TRBJ2-7; a possible D gene is TRBD1 (5 bases). Looked up from germline, CDR1 is SGHVS and CDR2 is FQNEAQ. Trimming pared 5 bases from V and 6 bases from J, leaving 11 bases between. CDR3 length equals 12 residues. The CDR3 loop is CASSPPGFEQYF. DNA for the CDR3: TGTGCCAGCAGCCCTCCAGGGTTCGAGCAGTACTTC.

The chain links TRBV27 to TRBJ2-1; D perhaps matches TRBD1 (6 bases). CDR1 is MNHEY and CDR2 is SMNVEV in the germline V gene (reference sequence). The CDR3 runs to 18 residues. Trimming stripped 5 bases from V and 0 bases from J, with 20 bases between. The CDR3 spells CASSTHMTGPSSYNEQFF. The DNA of the CDR3 is TGTGCCAGCAGTACACACATGACAGGACCCAGCTCCTACAATGAGCAGTTCTTC.

The chain joins TRBV7-6 to TRBJ2-7, with 9 bases that match TRBD2. CDR1 is SGHVS, CDR2 FNYEAQ, per germline. The CDR3 is 16 amino acids. The ends lost 3 bases at V and 0 bases at J; junction bases unmatched: 6. CDR3 loop: CASSLGLAGTSYEQYF. CDR3 sequence (DNA): TGTGCCAGCAGCTTGGGGCTAGCGGGAACCTCCTACGAGCAGTACTTC.

This chain uses TRBV28 with TRBJ1-5, with 10 nucleotides matching TRBD1. The germline V gene encodes CDR1 MDHEN and CDR2 SYDVKM. The CDR3 contains 15 residues. The trim removed 10 bases at V and 1 base at J, leaving 7 bases unmatched. CDR3: CANKTGGRSNQPQHF. Here the CDR3 DNA reads TGTGCCAATAAGACAGGGGGCAGAAGCAATCAGCCCCAGCATTTT.

The chain uses TRBV7-9 and TRBJ2-2; TRBD1 might be the D (5 bases). V was pared by 1 base and J by 0 bases, with 9 bases between. CDR1 is SEHNR and CDR2 is FQNEAQ in the germline V gene (reference sequence). The CDR3 consists of 16 residues. The CDR3 spells CASSLGRGTNTGELFF. In DNA form, the CDR3 reads TGTGCCAGCAGCTTAGGAAGGGGCACGAACACCGGGGAGCTGTTTTTT.

This clone showed up just once. The chain carries TRBV4-1 and TRBJ1-5; D might be TRBD1 (5 bases). The CDR3 has 15 amino acids. Germline-derived CDR1 and CDR2 are MGHRA and YSYEKL. Trimming cost V 1 base and J 4 bases, with 11 bases left between them. In DNA, the CDR3 is TGCGCCAGCAGCCAAGTTTTGTGGGGGAATCAGCCCCAGCATTTT. The encoded protein is CASSQVLWGNQPQHF.

The gene calls are TRBV30 and TRBJ2-7; TRBD1 aligns across 8 bases. Germline V gene sequence: CDR1 GTSNPN, CDR2 SVGIG (reference sequence). This CDR3 is built from 13 residues. V gave up 1 base and J gave up 3 bases; unmatched junction bases: 2. The CDR3 coding sequence is TGTGCCTGGAGTGCTGGACAGGGCTACGAGCAGTACTTC. Protein: CAWSAGQGYEQYF.